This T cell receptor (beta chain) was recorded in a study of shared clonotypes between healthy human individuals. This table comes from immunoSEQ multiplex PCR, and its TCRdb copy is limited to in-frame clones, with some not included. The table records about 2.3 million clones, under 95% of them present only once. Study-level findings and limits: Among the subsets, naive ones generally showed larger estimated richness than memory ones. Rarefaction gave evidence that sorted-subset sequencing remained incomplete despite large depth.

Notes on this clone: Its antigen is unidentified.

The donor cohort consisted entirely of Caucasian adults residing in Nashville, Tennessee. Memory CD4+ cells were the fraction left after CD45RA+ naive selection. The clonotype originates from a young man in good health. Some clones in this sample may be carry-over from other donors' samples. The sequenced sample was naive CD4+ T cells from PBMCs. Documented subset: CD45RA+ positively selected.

The CDR3 loop reads CASSGRNGAGELFF. CDR3 sequence (DNA): TGTGCCAGCAGCGGACGGAACGGGGCCGGGGAGCTGTTTTTT. The chain combines TRBV7-2 with TRBJ2-2; a possible D gene is TRBD2 (5 bases). Germline-derived CDR1 and CDR2 are SGHTA and FQGNSA. This CDR3 spans 14 amino acids. Trimming removed 5 bases from V and 6 bases from J, with 13 bases in between.